This TCR beta chain stems from a study of blood T cell repertoires in COVID-19. Across the study: From T cells, B-cell-depleted T cells, or PBMCs came the material, which was cDNA or gDNA.

Generated by immunoSEQ multiplex PCR, the TCRdb table keeps only in-frame clones and is missing some. The profile shows fewer than 150,000 clones, roughly four fifths of them singletons. V lost 3 bases, J lost 3 bases, and 5 bases stayed unmatched. Germline-derived CDR1 and CDR2 are DFQATT and SNEGSKA (reference sequence). The CDR3 covers 14 residues. Sequencing input: peripheral blood. The gene calls are TRBV20-1 and TRBJ2-4; 7 bases agree with TRBD1. The TCR comes from a human donor in a cohort sampled during active COVID-19. The CDR3 sequence: CSASPRGFKNIQYF. In DNA form, the CDR3 reads TGCAGTGCTAGTCCCAGGGGGTTCAAAAACATTCAGTACTTC.